This T cell receptor beta chain is drawn from a study of siplizumab effects on memory and regulatory T cells. Clones were sequenced by immunoSEQ multiplex PCR, and TCRdb holds only the in-frame ones, with some missing. The sample has approximately 120,000 clones; 90% to 95% are singletons. Overall study findings and caveats: Both greater diversity than memory cells and a major contribution to the alloresponse seemed to characterize naive T cells. Proliferating siplizumab-culture Treg suppressive function went unconfirmed. Unstimulated subsets were the mapping target of only a minor fraction of alloreactive clones. A naive or memory phenotype could not be assigned to roughly 80-97% of the proliferating CD4+ or CD8+ clones.

Note on this clone: What it recognizes is unknown.

Sequenced: Tregs sorted from blood. This clonotype was sampled from a human donor in good health.

As DNA, the CDR3 is TGCAGCGTTGTCCAGGGACGCAATCAGCCCCAGCATTTT. Translated: CSVVQGRNQPQHF. The chain has TRBV29-1 and TRBJ1-5; D possibly corresponds to TRBD1 (5 bases). This CDR3 spans 13 amino acids. V lost 4 bases, J lost 2 bases, and 9 bases lay in between. The germline gives CDR1 SQVTM, CDR2 ANQGSEA.